These 22 T cell receptor beta chains originate from one sample sequenced in a study of technical replicates of blood from a few donors. Here immunoSEQ multiplex PCR was the method, and the copy in TCRdb shows in-frame clones only, minus some. The sample includes some 13,000 clones, approximately 95% seen only once; the top ten take roughly 7.1%. Source material: PBMCs. The source is a human donor in good health.

The genes are TRBV9 and TRBJ2-3, with 9 bases identical to TRBD2. V lost 3 bases to trimming and J lost 3 bases; unmatched junction nucleotides: 5. Germline V lookup: CDR1 SGDLS, CDR2 YYNGEE. The CDR3 contains 15 residues. Here the CDR3 reads CASSGMGLATDTQYF. The CDR3 DNA is TGTGCCAGCAGCGGGATGGGACTAGCAACAGATACGCAGTATTTT.

This rearrangement joins TRBV28 to TRBJ2-1; maybe TRBD2 (5 bases). Trimming left V 2 bases short and J 9 bases short, with 14 bases between. The CDR3 spans 14 residues. Germline lookup yields CDR1 MDHEN and CDR2 SYDVKM. The CDR3 region is CASSLRGGYGEQFF. In nucleotides, the CDR3 is TGTGCCAGCAGTTTACGCGGAGGATATGGTGAGCAGTTCTTC.

This clone was seen just once. The V and J genes are TRBV19 and TRBJ1-5; a possible D gene is TRBD1 (5 bases). The V and J ends lost 8 bases and 3 bases respectively, with 11 bases between them. The CDR3 has 13 residues. Germline V gene lookup returns CDR1 LNHDA and CDR2 SQIVND (reference sequence). The CDR3 here is CASSDSLNQPQHF. The CDR3 DNA is TGTGCCAGTTCCGACAGCCTCAATCAGCCCCAGCATTTT.

V usage is TRBV11-2 and J usage is TRBJ1-1; the D is unclear. The V end lost 5 bases, the J end lost 2 bases, and 12 bases lay between the germline ends. The germline V gene has CDR1 SGHAT and CDR2 FQNNGV. The CDR3 covers 14 residues. The CDR3 sequence is CASSPLGSNTEAFF. The CDR3, as DNA: TGTGCCAGCAGCCCCCTAGGTTCTAACACTGAAGCTTTCTTT.

This chain connects TRBV7-2 to TRBJ2-5; 7 positions agree with TRBD2. The germline CDR1 and CDR2 sequences are SGHTA and FQGNSA. This CDR3 contains 13 residues. With V trimmed by 5 bases and J by 4 bases, 4 bases remained unmatched. In DNA form, the CDR3 reads TGTGCCAGCAGCCGGGACTACCTAGAGACCCAGTACTTC. Translated, it gives CASSRDYLETQYF. The full variable domain, in which reference TRBV7-2 and TRBJ2-5 provide the parts outside the CDR3, is GAGVSQSPSNKVTEKGKDVELRCDPISGHTALYWYRQSLGQGLEFLIYFQGNSAPDKSGLPSDRFSAERTGGSVSTLTIQRTQQEDSAVYLCASSRDYLETQYFGPGTRLLVL.

This clone is a singleton in its sample. The rearrangement joins TRBV4-2 to TRBJ2-1, with TRBD2 identical over 7 bases. V lost 4 bases and J lost 8; bases outside the gene matches: 11. The CDR3 consists of 15 residues. CDR1 and CDR2 from the germline V gene are LGHNA and YNFKEQ. CDR3 DNA: TGTGCCAGCAGCCCAGGAGCGGGAAAATACGATGAGCAGTTCTTC. Protein sequence: CASSPGAGKYDEQFF.

This chain uses TRBV7-9 with TRBJ1-1; D unresolved. The CDR3 runs to 12 residues. Trimming took 1 base from V and 6 from J, leaving 6 bases between them. Germline CDR1 and CDR2: SEHNR and FQNEAQ (reference sequence). The CDR3 nucleotides are TGTGCCAGCAGCTTAGTTGACTCTGAAGCTTTCTTT. Translation: CASSLVDSEAFF.

The chain uses TRBV28 and TRBJ2-3; 8 bases agree with TRBD2. Germline V gives CDR1 MDHEN, CDR2 SYDVKM. The V segment lost 2 bases and the J segment 5 bases; nucleotides outside the gene matches: 3. This CDR3 is 14 amino acids long. CDR3 in amino acids: CASSLGAGVDTQYF. The DNA for the CDR3 is TGTGCCAGCAGTTTAGGAGCGGGAGTAGATACGCAGTATTTT.

This clone was detected only once. The chain links TRBV7-8 to TRBJ1-5; 10 positions agree with TRBD1. The J segment lost 2 bases and the V segment lost 5 bases, leaving 6 bases of the junction unmatched. The CDR3 has 16 residues. CDR1 and CDR2 from the germline V gene are SGHVS and FQNEAQ. The CDR3 DNA reads TGTGCCAGCAGCCTAGGGACAGGGGTGGGCAATCAGCCCCAGCATTTT. The encoded protein is CASSLGTGVGNQPQHF.

In DNA, the CDR3 is TGTGCCAGCAGCGCGGGGCCGGGAGGGCCGTACGAGCAGTACTTC. Amino acid sequence: CASSAGPGGPYEQYF. This chain joins TRBV9 and TRBJ2-7, with TRBD2 identical over 8 bases. From germline, CDR1 is SGDLS and CDR2 YYNGEE. The junction had 9 bases not matched to a gene; V was cut back by 3 bases and J by 4 bases. This CDR3 contains 15 residues.

The chain employs TRBV2 and TRBJ1-5; D gene unclear. V was pared by 7 bases and J by 0 bases, with 13 bases between. The CDR3 covers 15 residues. Germline loops: CDR1 SNHLY, CDR2 FYNNEI. CDR3 protein: CASKADYPSNQPQHF. Here the CDR3 DNA reads TGTGCCAGCAAGGCAGACTATCCTAGCAATCAGCCCCAGCATTTT.

This rearrangement joins TRBV9 to TRBJ2-3; 10 bases are a match to TRBD2. The germline V gene has CDR1 SGDLS and CDR2 YYNGEE. Trimming took 1 base from V and 4 from J; bases not matched to a gene: 6. The CDR3 runs 16 residues. DNA for the CDR3: TGTGCCAGCAGCGTAAGCGGGAGGGCCTCCTCAGATACGCAGTATTTT. Translating it yields CASSVSGRASSDTQYF. Full variable domain (remainder filled in from reference TRBV9 and TRBJ2-3): DSGVTQTPKHLITATGQRVTLRCSPRSGDLSVYWYQQSLDQGLQFLIQYYNGEERAKGNILERFSAQQFPDLHSELNLSSLELGDSALYFCASSVSGRASSDTQYFGPGTRLTVL.

CDR3 in amino acids: CASMSGAANTGELFF. The DNA of the CDR3 is TGTGCCAGCATGAGCGGGGCCGCGAACACCGGGGAGCTGTTTTTT. The rearrangement joins TRBV27 to TRBJ2-2; 7 bases agree with TRBD2. This CDR3 spans 15 amino acids. The J segment lost 0 bases and the V segment lost 7 bases, leaving 5 bases of the junction unmatched. Per the germline V gene, CDR1 is MNHEY and CDR2 is SMNVEV (reference sequence).

This chain connects TRBV10-1 to TRBJ1-4; perhaps TRBD1 as D (5 bases). Trimming took off 8 bases at V and 0 bases at J, with 10 bases between the two ends. The germline CDR1 and CDR2 sequences are WNHNN and SYGVQD (reference sequence). The CDR3 runs 14 residues. This CDR3 is CASGAGSTNEKLFF. The CDR3 bases are TGCGCCAGCGGCGCAGGGTCAACTAATGAAAAACTGTTTTTT.

This CDR3 reads CASSFSQGEGYEQYF. The CDR3 DNA follows: TGTGCCAGCAGCTTCAGTCAAGGGGAAGGCTACGAGCAGTACTTC. This sequence joins TRBV5-6 and TRBJ2-7, with D possibly TRBD1 on 5 matching bases. This CDR3 is built from 15 residues. CDR1 is SGHDT and CDR2 is YYEEEE in the germline V gene. The ends were cut back, 2 bases at V and 3 bases at J, with 15 bases in the middle. Full variable domain (outside the CDR3, taken from reference TRBV5-6 and TRBJ2-7): DAGVTQSPTHLIKTRGQQVTLRCSPKSGHDTVSWYQQALGQGPQFIFQYYEEEERQRGNFPDRFSGHQFPNYSSELNVNALLLGDSALYLCASSFSQGEGYEQYFGPGTRLTVT.

This clone was observed once. The chain uses TRBV7-9 and TRBJ2-7, with D possibly matching TRBD1 (6 bases). The germline V and J ends were trimmed by 1 base and 5 bases, with 15 bases remaining between them. Germline V CDR1 and CDR2: SEHNR, FQNEAQ (reference sequence). The CDR3 has 15 amino acids. DNA for the CDR3: TGTGCCAGCAGCTTAGTGGGGGCCCCTTTGGACGAGCAGTACTTC. Its translation is CASSLVGAPLDEQYF.

V is TRBV30 and J is TRBJ2-2; D possibly corresponds to TRBD2 (6 bases). Germline V gene data show CDR1 as GTSNPN and CDR2 as SVGIG (reference sequence). Trimming took off 1 base at V and 1 base at J, with 10 bases between the two ends. The CDR3 spans 15 residues. CDR3 nucleotide sequence: TGTGCCTGGAGTGGCCTAGCGCTGAACACCGGGGAGCTGTTTTTT. It encodes CAWSGLALNTGELFF.

V gene TRBV6-5 combines with J gene TRBJ2-5; D gene uncertain. CDR1 is MNHEY and CDR2 is SVGAGI in the germline V gene. The V and J ends lost 6 bases and 1 base respectively, with 9 bases between them. The CDR3 is 13 residues long. The CDR3 DNA follows: TGTGCCAGCAGGGAGCTCAGCCAAGAGACCCAGTACTTC. The encoded protein is CASRELSQETQYF.

This chain links TRBV5-1 with TRBJ1-2; D unresolved. CDR3 size: 15 residues. Per the germline V gene, CDR1 is SGHRS and CDR2 is YFSETQ. V shed 0 bases and J shed 4 bases, with 13 bases lying between them. As DNA, the CDR3 is TGCGCCAGCAGCTTGGCGGGCTCTGCGGGCTATGGCTACACCTTC. As protein: CASSLAGSAGYGYTF.

The chain links TRBV4-1 to TRBJ2-5; TRBD1 agrees at 8 bases. CDR1 MGHRA and CDR2 YSYEKL come from the germline V gene. J lost 1 base, V lost 7 bases, and 5 bases had no gene match. The CDR3 sequence is 14 residues long. CDR3 DNA sequence: TGCGCCAGCACCTCAGGGGGCCCCCAAGAGACCCAGTACTTC. Protein: CASTSGGPQETQYF.

This chain connects TRBV7-2 to TRBJ2-1; TRBD2 matches at 7 bases. CDR1 and CDR2 (germline): SGHTA, FQGNSA. CDR3 length: 15 residues. V lost 3 bases to trimming and J lost 3 bases; unmatched junction nucleotides: 5. The CDR3 region is CASSFGGGFYNEQFF. The DNA for the CDR3 is TGTGCCAGCAGCTTCGGCGGGGGATTCTACAATGAGCAGTTCTTC.

The chain links TRBV6-4 to TRBJ1-2, with D perhaps TRBD1 (5 bases). The germline CDR1 and CDR2 sequences are MRHNA and SNTAGT. The CDR3 is 15 residues long. Trimming took off 2 bases at V and 0 bases at J, with 10 bases between the two ends. DNA of the CDR3: TGTGCCAGCAGTGACCAGGCAGGGTCTAACTATGGCTACACCTTC. The encoded protein is CASSDQAGSNYGYTF.